What follows are 26 T cell receptor beta chains derived from one specimen sequenced in a study of shared clonotypes between healthy human individuals. Sequencing was performed with immunoSEQ multiplex PCR; in TCRdb, only in-frame clones are kept and a portion is missing. The sample has a few million clones, about nine tenths seen once. Sequencing used naive CD4+ T cells from PBMCs. Regarding subset: CD45RA+ positively selected. The receptors were gathered from a man between 18 and 29 years old in good health. Some clones in this sample may be carry-over from other donors' samples.

The chain uses TRBV5-6 and TRBJ1-2; D is unresolved. V lost 1 base and J 2 bases, leaving 9 bases between the germline ends. CDR3 length: 14 residues. CDR1 SGHDT and CDR2 YYEEEE come from the germline V gene. CDR3 sequence (DNA): TGTGCCAGCAGCTTGCTGGGTGTGAACTATGGCTACACCTTC. The encoded protein is CASSLLGVNYGYTF. Combining the CDR3 with reference TRBV5-6 and TRBJ1-2 gives the whole variable domain DAGVTQSPTHLIKTRGQQVTLRCSPKSGHDTVSWYQQALGQGPQFIFQYYEEEERQRGNFPDRFSGHQFPNYSSELNVNALLLGDSALYLCASSLLGVNYGYTFGSGTRLTVV.

The V call is TRBV10-3, the J call TRBJ1-2; D is ambiguous. The CDR3 contains 12 residues. CDR1 is ENHRY and CDR2 is SYGVKD in the germline V gene. V was trimmed by 10 bases and J by 6 bases, leaving 15 bases between them. CDR3 nucleotide sequence: TGTGCCACTGCGCAGGAAATCAATGGCTACACCTTC. Its protein product is CATAQEINGYTF.

The genes are TRBV9 and TRBJ2-1; 7 positions match TRBD1. V was pared by 1 base and J by 5 bases, with 6 bases of the junction left unmatched. The CDR3 covers 15 residues. Germline CDR1 is SGDLS and CDR2 is YYNGEE. CDR3 loop: CASSVQGVPHNEQFF. CDR3 bases: TGTGCCAGCAGCGTACAGGGGGTCCCCCACAATGAGCAGTTCTTC.

A word on this clone: The same CDR3 arises from other DNA sequences in this sample as well. The chain has TRBV18 and TRBJ2-3; D possibly corresponds to TRBD2 (5 bases). Trimming pared 3 bases from V and 2 bases from J, leaving 6 bases between. This CDR3 has 13 amino acids. Germline V lookup: CDR1 KGHSH, CDR2 LQKENI. For the CDR3, the DNA is TGTGCCAGCTCACCCCGGGACACAGATACGCAGTATTTT. Translation: CASSPRDTDTQYF.

The chain couples TRBV28 to TRBJ1-1, with D possibly TRBD1 on 6 matching bases. Trimming removed 5 bases from V and 4 bases from J, with 17 bases in between. There are 15 residues in the CDR3. CDR1 MDHEN and CDR2 SYDVKM come from the germline V gene. CDR3 bases: TGTGCCAGCAGTCCTCGTGGGGGGGCAAGCACTGAAGCTTTCTTT. Its translation: CASSPRGGASTEAFF.

The V call is TRBV2, the J call TRBJ2-4; 7 nucleotides match TRBD1. Germline CDR1 and CDR2: SNHLY and FYNNEI. V gave up 6 bases and J gave up 3 bases; unmatched junction bases: 5. This CDR3 spans 14 amino acids. The CDR3 loop is CASSGQGDKNIQYF. The CDR3 nucleotides read TGTGCCAGCAGCGGTCAGGGGGACAAAAACATTCAGTACTTC.

The rearrangement uses TRBV27 and TRBJ1-3; D is uncertain. The CDR3 runs to 15 residues. V lost 3 bases to trimming and J lost 2 bases, with 11 bases between them. Germline CDR1 is MNHEY and CDR2 is SMNVEV (reference sequence). CDR3 region: CASSFGVNPGNTIYF. Written as DNA, the CDR3 is TGTGCCAGCAGTTTTGGGGTAAATCCTGGAAACACCATATATTTT.

The gene calls are TRBV11-3 and TRBJ2-7; D may be TRBD1 (6 bases). V dropped 2 bases and J dropped 5 bases, with 10 bases sitting between them. In germline, CDR1 is SGHNT, CDR2 YENEEA. The CDR3 loop spans 13 amino acids. The CDR3 loop reads CASSLLQGHEQYF. For the CDR3, the DNA is TGTGCCAGCAGCTTACTACAGGGTCACGAGCAGTACTTC.

The V gene is TRBV5-1, the J gene TRBJ1-2; D may be TRBD1 (6 bases). The V gene's germline CDR1 is SGHRS and CDR2 YFSETQ. This CDR3 is built from 15 residues. V lost 0 bases and J lost 4, with 13 bases in between. CDR3 loop: CASSLGQGHSYGYTF. CDR3 in DNA: TGCGCCAGCAGCTTGGGGCAGGGACATAGCTATGGCTACACCTTC.

In regard to this clone: The same CDR3 also results from other DNA sequences found in this sample. The gene calls are TRBV5-1 and TRBJ2-7; 13 bases are a match to TRBD2. Trimming took 0 bases from V and 2 from J; bases not matched to a gene: 2. The CDR3 length is 16 residues. Germline V gene lookup returns CDR1 SGHRS and CDR2 YFSETQ. CDR3 in DNA: TGCGCCAGCAGCTTGGGCGGGACTAGCGGGACCTACGAGCAGTACTTC. Its protein product is CASSLGGTSGTYEQYF.

This clone was recorded once. V usage is TRBV7-9 and J usage is TRBJ2-5; tentatively, D is TRBD1 or TRBD2 (5 bases each). V was cut by 5 bases and J by 2 bases, with 12 bases left in between. This CDR3 comprises 14 residues. Germline V lookup: CDR1 SEHNR, CDR2 FQNEAQ (reference sequence). In DNA, the CDR3 is TGTGCCAGCAGCCCCCCGTGGGGGCAAGAGACCCAGTACTTC. Its protein product is CASSPPWGQETQYF. Looking up the rest from reference TRBV7-9 and TRBJ2-5 gives the full variable domain: DTGVSQNPRHKITKRGQNVTFRCDPISEHNRLYWYRQTLGQGPEFLTYFQNEAQLEKSRLLSDRFSAERPKGSFSTLEIQRTEQGDSAMYLCASSPPWGQETQYFGPGTRLLVL.

The genes are TRBV5-1 and TRBJ1-3; 10 bases are a match to TRBD1. V lost 8 bases, J lost 0 bases, and 8 bases stayed unmatched. This CDR3 region has 16 residues. Germline V gene sequence: CDR1 SGHRS, CDR2 YFSETQ. CDR3 loop: CASGPGQGHSGNTIYF. The CDR3, as DNA: TGCGCCAGTGGACCGGGACAGGGGCACTCTGGAAACACCATATATTTT.

This chain links TRBV2 with TRBJ2-7; D is uncertain. This CDR3 is built from 16 residues. Trimming removed 6 bases at V and 3 bases at J, with 21 bases between. CDR1 and CDR2 from the germline V gene are SNHLY and FYNNEI. CDR3 coding DNA: TGTGCCAGCAGCCGAGGAGACATAGGTATGAACTACGAGCAGTACTTC. Translation gives CASSRGDIGMNYEQYF.

This sequence joins TRBV11-2 and TRBJ2-3, with a tentative D call TRBD2 (5 bases). Germline loops: CDR1 SGHAT, CDR2 FQNNGV. V was clipped by 5 bases and J by 0 bases, with 15 bases between them. This CDR3 has 16 amino acids. The CDR3 loop is CASSILLGSSTDTQYF. The DNA of the CDR3 is TGTGCCAGCAGCATCCTACTAGGGTCTAGCACAGATACGCAGTATTTT.

CDR3 nucleotides: TGTGCCAGCAGTCGGGGACTCAGATACAGGGCCACTGAAGCTTTCTTT. It is translated as CASSRGLRYRATEAFF. The V gene is TRBV6-6, the J gene TRBJ1-1; possibly TRBD1 for D (6 bases). Per germline, CDR1 MNHNY and CDR2 SVGAGI (reference sequence). V was clipped by 5 bases and J by 4 bases, with 20 bases between them. This CDR3 is built from 16 residues.

The CDR3 protein is CASSPGTSEAGELFF. The CDR3 region has the DNA TGTGCCAGCAGCCCTGGGACTAGCGAAGCCGGGGAGCTGTTTTTT. The chain couples TRBV14 to TRBJ2-2, with TRBD2 matching 10 bases. CDR3 size: 15 residues. The trim removed 4 bases at V and 6 bases at J, leaving 5 bases unmatched. CDR1 and CDR2 from the germline V gene are SGHDN and FVKESK.

The chain has TRBV7-2 and TRBJ1-2; D is unclear. Germline V gene sequence: CDR1 SGHTA, CDR2 FQGNSA. The V gene lost 2 bases and the J gene lost 8 bases, with 15 bases spanning the gap. The CDR3 extends over 14 amino acids. In DNA form, the CDR3 reads TGTGCCAGCAGCTTAACACAGACCTATTTCGGCTACACCTTC. The encoded protein is CASSLTQTYFGYTF.

The chain combines TRBV2 with TRBJ2-1, with D perhaps matching TRBD1 (6 bases). The CDR3 is made up of 14 amino acids. Germline V gene data show CDR1 as SNHLY and CDR2 as FYNNEI. The V and J ends lost 8 bases and 7 bases respectively, with 18 bases between them. DNA of the CDR3: TGTGCCAGCGTGAAGGATCTAAGGGGGAATGAGCAGTTCTTC. Its protein is CASVKDLRGNEQFF.

J is TRBJ2-4 and V is TRBV28; 7 nucleotides line up with TRBD1. The V gene's germline CDR1 is MDHEN and CDR2 SYDVKM. The V gene end was trimmed by 7 bases and the J gene end by 7 bases; junction bases not matched to a gene: 13. CDR3 length: 15 residues. The CDR3 DNA reads as TGTGCCAGCACCCCAAGCTGGGACAGTGGGAACATTCAGTACTTC. Translated, it gives CASTPSWDSGNIQYF.

About this clone itself: Different DNA sequences within this sample yield the same CDR3. The gene calls are TRBV6-5 and TRBJ2-6, with D uncertain. Germline V gene sequence: CDR1 MNHEY, CDR2 SVGAGI. The CDR3 consists of 13 residues. Trimming left V 3 bases short and J 1 base short, with 1 base between. The CDR3, as DNA: TGTGCCAGCAGTTATTCTGGGGCCAACGTCCTGACTTTC. The encoded protein is CASSYSGANVLTF.

V usage is TRBV7-6 and J usage is TRBJ2-5; possibly TRBD2 for D (5 bases). Trimming removed 3 bases from V and 2 bases from J, with 13 bases in between. This CDR3 spans 15 amino acids. Germline V gene sequence: CDR1 SGHVS, CDR2 FNYEAQ. The CDR3 sequence: CASSFSRGSQETQYF. The CDR3 DNA follows: TGTGCCAGCAGCTTTTCTCGGGGATCTCAAGAGACCCAGTACTTC.

The rearrangement links TRBV19 to TRBJ1-3; unclear D gene. Trimming removed 0 bases at V and 1 base at J, with 13 bases between. Germline V lookup: CDR1 LNHDA, CDR2 SQIVND (reference sequence). The CDR3 has 17 amino acids. CDR3 loop: CASSIETDGKSGNTIYF. The CDR3 DNA reads TGTGCCAGTAGTATAGAAACCGACGGGAAATCTGGAAACACCATATATTTT.

A single count supports this clone. The rearrangement links TRBV5-4 to TRBJ2-1, with 11 positions matching TRBD2. This CDR3 comprises 15 residues. Germline trimming cut 4 bases from V and 4 bases from J; bases unmatched to any gene: 4. Germline lookup yields CDR1 SGHNT and CDR2 YYREEE (reference sequence). CDR3 residues: CASSRGTSGYNEQFF. The CDR3 DNA reads TGTGCCAGCAGCCGCGGGACTAGCGGATACAATGAGCAGTTCTTC.

On this clone itself: This sample includes further DNA sequences coding for the same CDR3. The CDR3 reads CASRGLAGQETQYF. The CDR3 DNA reads as TGCGCCAGTAGAGGACTAGCGGGACAAGAGACCCAGTACTTC. The V gene is TRBV10-2, the J gene TRBJ2-5; 12 positions match TRBD2. The CDR3 extends over 14 amino acids. Germline V gives CDR1 WSHSY, CDR2 SAAADI. V lost 9 bases to trimming and J lost 2 bases; unmatched junction nucleotides: 4.

The chain carries TRBV28 and TRBJ2-7, with D perhaps TRBD1 (6 bases). The CDR3 consists of 14 residues. The V gene lost 5 bases and the J gene lost 2 bases, with 13 bases spanning the gap. The germline gives CDR1 MDHEN, CDR2 SYDVKM. In nucleotides, the CDR3 is TGTGCCAGCAGTACGAACAGGGTTCCCTACGAGCAGTACTTC. This sequence encodes CASSTNRVPYEQYF.

This chain links TRBV5-1 with TRBJ2-2; 8 bases are a match to TRBD2. Germline CDR1 is SGHRS and CDR2 is YFSETQ. V was pared by 2 bases and J by 7 bases, with 4 bases of the junction left unmatched. The CDR3 covers 14 residues. CDR3 coding DNA: TGCGCCAGCAGCTTAAGCGGGGGCGGCGGGGAGCTGTTTTTT. Its translation is CASSLSGGGGELFF.